This passage covers 24 T cell receptor beta chains from one sample sequenced in a study of blood T cells in healthy people across ages. A second PCR, run for about 7 to 11 cycles, used a sample-barcoded 5' primer plus a J-beta primer mix. TCRdb passed the 5' RACE reads through MiXCR, listing each CDR3 protein once. The sample holds roughly 800,000 distinct CDR3 sequences, 55% to 75% seen once. The sample was blood. These receptors all come from a man younger than 45 in good health.

This clonotype came up a few times. The chain is built from TRBV10-3 and TRBJ2-1, with D possibly being TRBD2 (5 bases). CDR1 and CDR2 from the germline V gene are ENHRY and SYGVKD. The CDR3 length is 15 residues. V lost 2 bases to trimming and J lost 6 bases, with 14 bases between them. Here the CDR3 reads CAISEKVGEFNEQFF. CDR3 DNA sequence: TGTGCCATCAGTGAGAAGGTCGGGGAATTCAATGAGCAGTTCTTC.

This clonotype was seen a handful of times. The genes are TRBV7-9 and TRBJ2-3; either TRBD1 or TRBD2 may supply D (5 bases each). The CDR3 is 12 amino acids. Germline CDR1 SEHNR, CDR2 FQNEAQ (reference sequence). Trimming stripped 6 bases from V and 5 bases from J, with 9 bases between. The DNA of the CDR3 is TGTGCCAGCAGGGGACCTAGAGATACGCAGTATTTT. This translates into CASRGPRDTQYF.

The chain combines TRBV20-1 with TRBJ2-3; TRBD1 agrees at 8 bases. V gave up 2 bases and J gave up 6 bases; unmatched junction bases: 7. This CDR3 spans 14 amino acids. Germline values: CDR1 DFQATT, CDR2 SNEGSKA (reference sequence). The CDR3 sequence is CSARKQGEADTQYF. The CDR3 bases are TGCAGTGCTAGAAAACAGGGGGAAGCGGATACGCAGTATTTT.

The chain recombines TRBV28 with TRBJ2-5; no firm D call. The CDR3 contains 16 residues. Germline CDR1 and CDR2: MDHEN and SYDVKM. V was shortened by 5 bases and J by 5 bases, with 21 bases between the two germline ends. CDR3 residues: CASSTQQEDVRETQYF. CDR3 DNA sequence: TGTGCCAGCAGTACCCAGCAGGAAGATGTTCGTGAGACCCAGTACTTC.

The V call is TRBV19, the J call TRBJ2-6; either TRBD1 or TRBD2 may fit D (6 bases each). V gave up 5 bases and J gave up 3 bases, with 11 bases separating them. Per germline, CDR1 LNHDA and CDR2 SQIVND (reference sequence). This CDR3 has 15 residues. DNA of the CDR3: TGTGCCAGTAGTTCGGGGGCGCGTGGGGCCAACGTCCTGACTTTC. Protein: CASSSGARGANVLTF. Full variable domain (rest looked up from reference TRBV19 and TRBJ2-6): DGGITQSPKYLFRKEGQNVTLSCEQNLNHDAMYWYRQDPGQGLRLIYYSQIVNDFQKGDIAEGYSVSREKKESFPLTVTSAQKNPTAFYLCASSSGARGANVLTFGAGSRLTVL.

This chain's CDR3 is CASSAGLGGYGYTF. For the CDR3, the DNA is TGTGCCAGCAGCGCGGGATTGGGGGGATATGGCTACACCTTC. The V and J genes are TRBV3-1 and TRBJ1-2, with D possibly being TRBD1 (5 bases). The CDR3 extends over 14 amino acids. V shed 5 bases and J shed 5 bases, with 15 bases lying between them. CDR1 is LGHDT, CDR2 YNNKEL, per germline (reference sequence).

V gene TRBV6-5 combines with J gene TRBJ2-3, with TRBD2 matching 8 bases. V was clipped by 4 bases and J by 3 bases; unmatched bases: 6. Germline V gene data show CDR1 as MNHEY and CDR2 as SVGAGI. The CDR3 is 15 residues long. DNA for the CDR3: TGTGCCAGCAGTTCGAACGGGGGGGCAACAGATACGCAGTATTTT. It yields the protein CASSSNGGATDTQYF.

The chain is built from TRBV9 and TRBJ2-1; D is ambiguous. The V gene's germline CDR1 is SGDLS and CDR2 YYNGEE. V lost 0 bases to trimming and J lost 7 bases, with 14 bases between them. The CDR3 is 15 amino acids. The CDR3 is CASSVVGETLNEQFF. The CDR3 DNA is TGTGCCAGCAGCGTAGTTGGGGAAACACTTAATGAGCAGTTCTTC. The full variable domain, with the rest looked up from reference TRBV9 and TRBJ2-1, is DSGVTQTPKHLITATGQRVTLRCSPRSGDLSVYWYQQSLDQGLQFLIQYYNGEERAKGNILERFSAQQFPDLHSELNLSSLELGDSALYFCASSVVGETLNEQFFGPGTRLTVL.

V is TRBV6-5 and J is TRBJ1-1; 8 bases fit TRBD1. Germline V gene lookup returns CDR1 MNHEY and CDR2 SVGAGI. CDR3 length: 16 residues. V trimming: 2 bases; J trimming: 5 bases; junction bases outside the gene matches: 10. CDR3 residues: CASSYRQGALGTEAFF. The CDR3 nucleotides are TGTGCCAGCAGTTACCGGCAGGGGGCTTTGGGGACTGAAGCTTTCTTT.

The chain employs TRBV16 and TRBJ1-5; TRBD1 agrees at 7 bases. J lost 0 bases, V lost 0 bases, and 2 bases had no gene match. CDR1 is KGHSY, CDR2 FQNENV, per germline. The CDR3 sequence is 16 residues long. CDR3 sequence (DNA): TGTGCCAGCAGCCAATCGGGACAGAATAGCAATCAGCCCCAGCATTTT. Translated: CASSQSGQNSNQPQHF.

The chain recombines TRBV12-3 or TRBV12-4 with TRBJ2-3, with D unresolved. The CDR3 extends over 11 amino acids. This chain's CDR3 is CTIRRADTQYF. The CDR3 nucleotides read TGTACCATCCGTAGGGCAGATACGCAGTATTTT.

The gene calls are TRBV28 and TRBJ2-5; 9 bases line up with TRBD1. The end of the DNA is better explained by TRBJ2-7, so the J call may be wrong. Germline lookup yields CDR1 MDHEN and CDR2 SYDVKM. CDR3 length: 15 amino acids. CDR3 coding DNA: TGTGCCAGCAGTGGGCCGGGACAGGGTGGATACGAGCAGTACTTC. As protein: CASSGPGQGGYEQYF.

The V and J genes are TRBV6-1 and TRBJ2-3; the D gene is possibly TRBD2 (6 bases). CDR1 MNHNS and CDR2 SASEGT come from the germline V gene. Between the trimmed V and J ends, which lost 10 bases and 4 bases, there was a span of 18 bases. The CDR3 consists of 14 residues. Here the CDR3 DNA reads TGTGCCACCTCGGGCGGAGGGAGTGCAGATACGCAGTATTTT. It is translated as CATSGGGSADTQYF.

The rearrangement uses TRBV4-3 and TRBJ2-3, with 7 bases lining up with TRBD1. J gave up 0 bases and V 4 bases, and 7 bases lay outside the gene matches. This CDR3 has 16 amino acids. Germline V gene lookup returns CDR1 LGHNA and CDR2 YSLEER. The CDR3 region has the DNA TGCGCCAGCAGCCGACAGGGACAAGCTAGCACAGATACGCAGTATTTT. It is translated as CASSRQGQASTDTQYF.

This clonotype was recorded a few times. In DNA, the CDR3 is TGTGCCAGCAGTTTCGGCAGGGAAGTCGGCATTCAGTACTTC. Its protein is CASSFGREVGIQYF. The chain uses TRBV27 and TRBJ2-4; D is possibly TRBD1 (5 bases). Germline V gene data show CDR1 as MNHEY and CDR2 as SMNVEV (reference sequence). V was clipped by 3 bases and J by 9 bases, with 15 bases between them. This CDR3 has 14 amino acids.

This clonotype was detected many times. This chain links TRBV24-1 with TRBJ2-4, with D perhaps TRBD1 (6 bases). This CDR3 has 14 residues. Germline V CDR1 and CDR2: KGHDR, SFDVKD. V was trimmed by 3 bases and J by 4 bases, leaving 9 bases between them. The CDR3 protein is CATSDGQGKNIQYF. The CDR3 region has the DNA TGTGCCACCAGTGATGGGCAGGGGAAAAACATTCAGTACTTC.

The chain has TRBV4-2 and TRBJ2-2; no firm D call. V lost 0 bases to trimming and J lost 5 bases, with 7 bases between them. In germline, CDR1 is LGHNA, CDR2 YNFKEQ. The CDR3 length is 14 residues. Here the CDR3 reads CASSQDLGTGELFF. The CDR3 bases are TGTGCCAGCAGCCAAGATTTAGGGACCGGGGAGCTGTTTTTT.

This sequence joins TRBV3-1 and TRBJ2-5, with 7 bases fitting TRBD1. After removal of 1 base from V and 4 bases from J, the junction contained 15 bases not matched to a gene. Germline assignment: CDR1 LGHDT and CDR2 YNNKEL (reference sequence). The CDR3 consists of 18 residues. The CDR3 DNA reads as TGTGCCAGCAGCCAAGGAAAGACTGCGACAGGGCGGCGAGAGACCCAGTACTTC. It is translated as CASSQGKTATGRRETQYF.

The CDR3 loop is CASRIGLAAAYNEQFF. The CDR3 bases are TGTGCCAGCCGTATTGGACTAGCGGCTGCCTACAATGAGCAGTTCTTC. V gene TRBV6-2 or TRBV6-3 combines with J gene TRBJ2-1, with TRBD2 matching over 10 bases. Trimming removed 8 bases from V and 2 bases from J; junction bases left unmatched: 9. There are 16 residues in the CDR3. Germline-derived CDR1 and CDR2 are MNHEY and SVGEGT.

The genes are TRBV12-3 or TRBV12-4 and TRBJ2-5; D gene uncertain. The CDR3 length is 11 residues. V was trimmed by 6 bases and J by 5 bases, leaving 7 bases between them. The CDR3 DNA sequence: TGTGCCAGCAGGGATACGGAGACCCAGTACTTC. It is translated as CASRDTETQYF.

V gene TRBV20-1 combines with J gene TRBJ2-2; a weak D match, TRBD2 (7 bases). The CDR3 is made up of 16 amino acids. V lost 1 base, J lost 5 bases, and 17 bases lay in between. Looked up from germline, CDR1 is DFQATT and CDR2 is SNEGSKA (reference sequence). CDR3 sequence: CSARGTDGGPTGELFF. For the CDR3, the DNA is TGCAGTGCTAGAGGGACTGACGGGGGGCCGACCGGGGAGCTGTTTTTT.

This clonotype showed up just a few times. The chain is built from TRBV6-5 and TRBJ2-3; D unresolved. This CDR3 spans 14 amino acids. Per the germline V gene, CDR1 is MNHEY and CDR2 is SVGAGI. Trimming left V 6 bases short and J 6 bases short, with 16 bases between. CDR3 loop: CASSRRIPRDTQYF. The CDR3 DNA reads TGTGCCAGCAGCCGACGTATACCGAGGGATACGCAGTATTTT.

The J gene is TRBJ2-4, the V gene TRBV25-1, with 7 positions matching TRBD1. The J call may be wrong; the DNA end is better matched by TRBJ2-7. Per germline, CDR1 MGHDK and CDR2 SYGVNS. CDR3 length: 15 residues. The chain's CDR3 is CASSVSDRENYEQYF. CDR3 coding DNA: TGTGCCAGCAGTGTGAGCGACAGGGAAAACTACGAGCAGTACTTC.

This clonotype was seen a handful of times. The chain couples TRBV29-1 to TRBJ2-5, with 7 bases aligning to TRBD2. With V trimmed by 4 bases and J by 2 bases, 4 bases remained unmatched. Germline CDR1 reads SQVTM; CDR2 reads ANQGSEA. The CDR3 has 13 amino acids. The CDR3 loop reads CSVASGVQETQYF. The DNA of the CDR3 is TGCAGCGTTGCCAGCGGGGTACAAGAGACCCAGTACTTC.